This T cell receptor (beta chain) was recorded in a study of T cell repertoires in cytomegalovirus infection. Study in general: Public TCR beta signatures marked donors with CMV infection and the matching HLA. The study's findings and limits: Predominance within the ex vivo response was attributable to HLA-C-restricted CMV-specific TCR beta clonotypes. Carriage of CMV together with the relevant HLA was identifiable through cumulative public TCR beta family frequency.

In TCRdb, the reads were re-called with MiXCR into one record per CDR3 protein. The repertoire consists of about 500,000 distinct CDR3 sequences, with around 30% occurring once and the leading ten covering roughly 15%. This clonotype was counted a few times. Its antigen remains unknown. CDR3 length: 15 residues. Germline CDR1 is LNHNV and CDR2 is YYDKDF (reference sequence). The J segment lost 4 bases and the V segment lost 5 bases, leaving 10 bases of the junction unmatched. This clonotype was obtained from a human donor in good health (CMV status not recorded). Some clones in this sample may be carry-over from other donors' samples. V usage is TRBV15 and J usage is TRBJ1-1, with 7 positions matching TRBD1. The sample consisted of cultured PBMCs, taken from culture after CMV antigen stimulation. The CDR3 is CATSEGAGGGTEAFF. DNA for the CDR3: TGTGCCACCAGCGAGGGGGCAGGGGGTGGCACTGAAGCTTTCTTT. Supplemented by reference TRBV15 and TRBJ1-1, the full variable domain reads DAMVIQNPRYQVTQFGKPVTLSCSQTLNHNVMYWYQQKSSQAPKLLFHYYDKDFNNEADTPDNFQSRRPNTSFCFLDIRSPGLGDTAMYLCATSEGAGGGTEAFFGQGTRLTVV.